The 21 T cell receptor beta chains listed next were all sequenced from one sample in a study of OX40 agonist ivuxolimab in advanced cancers. The table came from immunoSEQ multiplex PCR; TCRdb's copy has only in-frame clones and leaves some out. Among 15,000 to 20,000 clones, about 93% were seen once, and the ten largest hold roughly 30%. The starting material was CD4+ or CD8+ T cells sorted from blood, obtained in a trial of the OX40 agonist ivuxolimab. The receptor set was obtained from an adult with an advanced solid tumor such as melanoma, head and neck, liver or kidney cancer.

This chain connects TRBV5-1 to TRBJ1-4; D ambiguous. V was shortened by 3 bases and J by 5 bases, with 8 bases between the two germline ends. The germline V gene encodes CDR1 SGHRS and CDR2 YFSETQ. The CDR3 runs 13 residues. CDR3 bases: TGCGCCAGCAGCTCGCAGTCAAATGAAAAACTGTTTTTT. Protein product: CASSSQSNEKLFF.

The chain employs TRBV27 and TRBJ2-1; 9 bases match TRBD2. V dropped 8 bases and J dropped 4; count of bases not matched to a gene: 9. The CDR3 consists of 15 residues. Germline V CDR1 and CDR2: MNHEY, SMNVEV (reference sequence). The CDR3 loop is CASRSGGLPYNEQFF. The CDR3 region has the DNA TGTGCCAGCCGCAGCGGGGGGTTGCCGTACAATGAGCAGTTCTTC.

V gene TRBV6-6 combines with J gene TRBJ1-2; 8 positions agree with TRBD1. After removal of 5 bases from V and 8 bases from J, the junction contained 13 bases not matched to a gene. This CDR3 is built from 15 residues. The germline CDR1 and CDR2 sequences are MNHNY and SVGAGI (reference sequence). CDR3 in amino acids: CASSTRTGLATGYTF. The CDR3 nucleotides read TGTGCCAGCAGTACCAGGACAGGGTTGGCTACCGGCTACACCTTC.

V gene TRBV19 combines with J gene TRBJ1-5, with TRBD1 as a possible D gene (5 bases). V dropped 4 bases and J dropped 3 bases, with 13 bases sitting between them. Germline V gene sequence: CDR1 LNHDA, CDR2 SQIVND (reference sequence). This CDR3 has 15 amino acids. The CDR3 DNA follows: TGTGCCAGTAGTACTACAGACAGCCTCAATCAGCCCCAGCATTTT. Translated, it gives CASSTTDSLNQPQHF.

The chain employs TRBV10-2 and TRBJ2-2; D might be TRBD2 (5 bases). The CDR3 is 13 residues long. Per germline, CDR1 WSHSY and CDR2 SAAADI. V shed 6 bases and J shed 3 bases, with 8 bases lying between them. The CDR3 nucleotides read TGCGCCAGCAGGGGAGTATACACCGGGGAGCTGTTTTTT. It yields the protein CASRGVYTGELFF.

V usage is TRBV27 and J usage is TRBJ1-2; 8 nucleotides agree with TRBD1. V lost 5 bases, J lost 3 bases, and 11 bases stayed unmatched. CDR3 length equals 16 residues. The V gene's germline CDR1 is MNHEY and CDR2 SMNVEV (reference sequence). The CDR3 loop is CASSPYGQGDYYGYTF. The CDR3 DNA sequence: TGTGCCAGCAGTCCTTACGGACAGGGCGATTACTATGGCTACACCTTC.

The gene calls are TRBV19 and TRBJ2-6; D is unresolved. CDR1 is LNHDA, CDR2 SQIVND, per germline (reference sequence). The CDR3 has 16 amino acids. Trimming cost V 0 bases and J 0 bases, with 6 bases left between them. The CDR3 DNA follows: TGTGCCAGTAGTATAGATCTTGGCTCTGGGGCCAACGTCCTGACTTTC. It codes for CASSIDLGSGANVLTF. Combining the CDR3 with reference TRBV19 and TRBJ2-6 gives the whole variable domain DGGITQSPKYLFRKEGQNVTLSCEQNLNHDAMYWYRQDPGQGLRLIYYSQIVNDFQKGDIAEGYSVSREKKESFPLTVTSAQKNPTAFYLCASSIDLGSGANVLTFGAGSRLTVL.

The rearrangement links TRBV6-5 to TRBJ1-2; TRBD1 is a possible D gene (5 bases). The CDR3 has 12 amino acids. The V and J ends lost 2 bases and 4 bases respectively, with 5 bases between them. From germline, CDR1 is MNHEY and CDR2 SVGAGI. The CDR3 nucleotides are TGTGCCAGCAGTTACGACAGCTATGGCTACACCTTC. Its translation is CASSYDSYGYTF.

The V and J genes are TRBV19 and TRBJ2-2, with TRBD2 matching 10 bases. From germline, CDR1 is LNHDA and CDR2 SQIVND (reference sequence). V shed 4 bases and J 6 bases; nucleotides not matched to a gene: 5. The CDR3 has 15 amino acids. The CDR3 nucleotides are TGTGCCAGTAGTACCGCTAGCGGGAGTCCCGGGGAGCTGTTTTTT. Translation gives CASSTASGSPGELFF.

The V and J genes are TRBV10-2 and TRBJ2-7; D is perhaps TRBD1 (6 bases). The CDR3 totals 14 residues. Germline V CDR1 and CDR2: WSHSY, SAAADI. V gave up 8 bases and J gave up 2 bases, with 16 bases separating them. The CDR3 reads CASAPGTNAYEQYF. DNA of the CDR3: TGCGCCAGCGCCCCCGGGACAAATGCCTACGAGCAGTACTTC.

The V and J genes are TRBV5-6 and TRBJ2-1, with TRBD1 matching 7 bases. The ends lost 3 bases at V and 5 bases at J; junction bases unmatched: 5. From germline, CDR1 is SGHDT and CDR2 YYEEEE. CDR3 size: 14 residues. The CDR3 region is CASSSGQDHNEQFF. The CDR3 nucleotides read TGTGCCAGCAGCTCAGGACAGGACCACAATGAGCAGTTCTTC.

The chain recombines TRBV7-2 with TRBJ2-1, with a weak D call TRBD1 (6 bases). V gave up 2 bases and J gave up 2 bases, with 19 bases separating them. The CDR3 loop spans 18 amino acids. Germline CDR1 reads SGHTA; CDR2 reads FQGNSA. This chain's CDR3 is CASSLFLSGTRPYNEQFF. CDR3 DNA sequence: TGTGCCAGCAGCTTATTCCTGTCCGGGACAAGACCCTACAATGAGCAGTTCTTC.

This chain joins TRBV13 and TRBJ2-7; 13 bases line up with TRBD2. The trim removed 5 bases at V and 4 bases at J, leaving 8 bases unmatched. This CDR3 contains 16 residues. Germline-derived CDR1 and CDR2 are PRHDT and FYEKMQ (reference sequence). As DNA, the CDR3 is TGTGCCAGCAGCCTCCGGACTAGCGGGAGTGCGTACGAGCAGTACTTC. This translates into CASSLRTSGSAYEQYF.

V is TRBV9 and J is TRBJ2-6, with 7 bases aligning to TRBD2. Per germline, CDR1 SGDLS and CDR2 YYNGEE. The CDR3 contains 18 residues. V trimming: 3 bases; J trimming: 2 bases; junction bases outside the gene matches: 11. The CDR3 nucleotides are TGTGCCAGCAGCGGGGAAACTCGGGGGGTTCCTGGGGCCAACGTCCTGACTTTC. Translating gives CASSGETRGVPGANVLTF. The whole variable domain, remainder taken from reference TRBV9 and TRBJ2-6, is DSGVTQTPKHLITATGQRVTLRCSPRSGDLSVYWYQQSLDQGLQFLIQYYNGEERAKGNILERFSAQQFPDLHSELNLSSLELGDSALYFCASSGETRGVPGANVLTFGAGSRLTVL.

This chain connects TRBV5-5 to TRBJ2-1; 7 bases are shared with TRBD1. V gave up 3 bases and J gave up 0 bases; unmatched junction bases: 3. The CDR3 has 15 amino acids. Per germline, CDR1 SGHKS and CDR2 YYEKEE (reference sequence). The CDR3 loop is CASSWTGSSYNEQFF. Here the CDR3 DNA reads TGTGCCAGCAGCTGGACAGGTAGCTCCTACAATGAGCAGTTCTTC. The full variable domain, its missing parts supplied by reference TRBV5-5 and TRBJ2-1, is DAGVTQSPTHLIKTRGQQVTLRCSPISGHKSVSWYQQVLGQGPQFIFQYYEKEERGRGNFPDRFSARQFPNYSSELNVNALLLGDSALYLCASSWTGSSYNEQFFGPGTRLTVL.

This chain connects TRBV5-6 to TRBJ1-1; 7 nucleotides match TRBD1. The CDR3 is 14 residues long. V lost 1 base to trimming and J lost 5 bases; unmatched junction nucleotides: 5. CDR1 SGHDT and CDR2 YYEEEE come from the germline V gene. The CDR3 nucleotides are TGTGCCAGCAGCTTGATACAGGGGTTAACTGAAGCTTTCTTT. This sequence encodes CASSLIQGLTEAFF. The variable domain in full, with the rest retrieved from reference TRBV5-6 and TRBJ1-1, is DAGVTQSPTHLIKTRGQQVTLRCSPKSGHDTVSWYQQALGQGPQFIFQYYEEEERQRGNFPDRFSGHQFPNYSSELNVNALLLGDSALYLCASSLIQGLTEAFFGQGTRLTVV.

The chain has TRBV15 and TRBJ2-1; TRBD1 aligns across 10 bases. V lost 0 bases and J lost 2; bases outside the gene matches: 10. This CDR3 comprises 19 residues. CDR1 is LNHNV and CDR2 is YYDKDF in the germline V gene (reference sequence). The CDR3 loop reads CATSREPTFGQGAYNEQFF. In DNA form, the CDR3 reads TGTGCCACCAGCAGAGAGCCCACGTTTGGACAGGGGGCCTACAATGAGCAGTTCTTC.

The gene calls are TRBV7-9 and TRBJ1-2; D may be TRBD1 (6 bases). Germline values: CDR1 SEHNR, CDR2 FQNEAQ (reference sequence). V was clipped by 4 bases and J by 1 base, with 13 bases between them. The CDR3 loop spans 15 amino acids. CDR3 residues: CASSSDRIVNYGYTF. The CDR3 nucleotides read TGTGCCAGCAGCTCTGACAGGATTGTTAACTATGGCTACACCTTC.

The chain carries TRBV18 and TRBJ2-1; D may be TRBD2 (6 bases). Germline CDR1 KGHSH, CDR2 LQKENI. Trimming left V 2 bases short and J 9 bases short, with 14 bases between. The CDR3 is 14 residues long. CDR3: CASSPGGRRFEQFF. CDR3 coding DNA: TGTGCCAGCTCACCAGGAGGGAGAAGGTTTGAGCAGTTCTTC.

Worth noting for this clone: The junction and the germline gene differ at one end; a read error may be behind it. Here the CDR3 DNA reads TGTGCCAGCAGCGAAGGACTTGAAGCTTTCTTT. Translated, it gives CASSEGLEAFF. The chain recombines TRBV2 with TRBJ1-1; D unresolved. The CDR3 sequence is 11 residues long. The germline CDR1 and CDR2 sequences are SNHLY and FYNNEI.

This chain uses TRBV9 with TRBJ2-5, with D perhaps matching TRBD2 (6 bases). CDR1 and CDR2 from the germline V gene are SGDLS and YYNGEE. V shed 1 base and J shed 10 bases, with 11 bases lying between them. The CDR3 covers 12 residues. The CDR3 nucleotides read TGTGCCAGCAGCGTAAGGGGCGGGGACCAGTACTTC. Its protein product is CASSVRGGDQYF.